This T cell receptor (beta chain) was identified in a study of control samples from healthy donors and cancer patients. The CDR3 has 16 residues. V was cut by 2 bases and J by 1 base, with 11 bases left in between. Germline loops: CDR1 SGHAT, CDR2 FQNNGV. Profiling relied on immunoSEQ multiplex PCR, and the TCRdb table lists in-frame clones only, not all of them. The table lists approximately 69,000 clones, about nine tenths of them singletons, with approximately 5.5% in the top ten. Sequencing used PBMCs. The sequence came from a man between 60 and 70 years old with colorectal cancer. The V and J genes are TRBV11-2 and TRBJ2-2, with D perhaps matching TRBD2 (5 bases). For the CDR3, the DNA is TGTGCCAGCAGCTTACGAGGGAAGGGGAACACCGGGGAGCTGTTTTTT. Translated: CASSLRGKGNTGELFF.